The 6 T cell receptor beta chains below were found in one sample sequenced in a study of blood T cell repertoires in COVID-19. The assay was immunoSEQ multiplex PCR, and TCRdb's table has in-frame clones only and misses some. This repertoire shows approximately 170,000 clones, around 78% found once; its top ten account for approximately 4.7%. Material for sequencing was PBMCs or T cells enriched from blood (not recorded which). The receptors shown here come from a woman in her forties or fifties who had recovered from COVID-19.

The CDR3 DNA sequence: TGTGCCATCAGTGAGTCGGGACAGGGGTATGGCTACACCTTC. Encoded protein: CAISESGQGYGYTF. The V call is TRBV10-3, the J call TRBJ1-2; 10 bases are shared with TRBD1. Germline values: CDR1 ENHRY, CDR2 SYGVKD. This CDR3 comprises 14 residues. The V and J ends lost 0 bases and 5 bases, in that order; junction bases with no gene match: 0.

The CDR3 loop is CASSATGPEQYV. The CDR3 DNA is TGTGCCAGCAGCGCAACAGGGCCCGAGCAGTACGTC. This chain connects TRBV7-9 to TRBJ2-7, with D possibly TRBD1 on 6 matching bases. V lost 5 bases and J 6 bases, leaving 11 bases between the germline ends. The CDR3 totals 12 residues. Germline V gene sequence: CDR1 SEHNR, CDR2 FQNEAQ (reference sequence).

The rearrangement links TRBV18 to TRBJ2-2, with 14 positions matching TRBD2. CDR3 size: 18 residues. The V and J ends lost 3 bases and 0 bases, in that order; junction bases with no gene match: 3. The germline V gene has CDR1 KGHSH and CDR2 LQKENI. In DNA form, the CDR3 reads TGTGCCAGCTCACCTAAGGGACTAGCGGGGGCGAACACCGGGGAGCTGTTTTTT. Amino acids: CASSPKGLAGANTGELFF. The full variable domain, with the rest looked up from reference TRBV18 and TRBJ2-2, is NAGVMQNPRHLVRRRGQEARLRCSPMKGHSHVYWYRQLPEEGLKFMVYLQKENIIDESGMPKERFSAEFPKEGPSILRIQQVVRGDSAAYFCASSPKGLAGANTGELFFGEGSRLTVL.

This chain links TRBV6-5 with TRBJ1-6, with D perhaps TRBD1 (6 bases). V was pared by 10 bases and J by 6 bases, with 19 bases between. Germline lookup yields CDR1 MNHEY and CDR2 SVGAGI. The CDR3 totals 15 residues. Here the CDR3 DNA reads TGTGCCACCGAGAAGGGGGGGAACTCTAATTCACCCCTCCACTTT. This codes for CATEKGGNSNSPLHF.

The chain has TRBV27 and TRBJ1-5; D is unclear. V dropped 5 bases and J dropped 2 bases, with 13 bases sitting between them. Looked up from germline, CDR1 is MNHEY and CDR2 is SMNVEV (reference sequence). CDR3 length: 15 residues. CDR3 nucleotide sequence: TGTGCCAGCAGTCCTCCCGGGTGGGGCAATCAGCCCCAGCATTTT. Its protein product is CASSPPGWGNQPQHF.

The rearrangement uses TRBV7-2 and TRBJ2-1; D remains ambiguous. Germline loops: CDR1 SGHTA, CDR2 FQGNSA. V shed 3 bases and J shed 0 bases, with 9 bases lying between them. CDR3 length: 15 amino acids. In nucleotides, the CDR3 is TGTGCCAGCAGCTTGCCCCGGAGCTCCTACAATGAGCAGTTCTTC. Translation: CASSLPRSSYNEQFF.